The subject of this entry is one TCR beta chain. In the study's own analysis: Estimation of nucleated cell counts was performed using reference gene primer amplification. TCRdb's copy holds only in-frame clones and misses some; the assay was immunoSEQ multiplex PCR. The V and J calls and clone size were taken over from that table, and D and trimming were inferred from the DNA. The sample consists of under 300,000 clones, around nine tenths of them appearing once. This specimen belongs to a study of blood T cell repertoires in COVID-19. Study as a whole: Acute and convalescent COVID-19 samples came from the United States, Italy and Spain. Sources were T cells, B-cell-depleted T cells, or PBMCs; the material itself was cDNA or gDNA.

During active infection, Seattle patients enrolled and were then monitored through disease. The ends were cut back, 1 base at V and 2 bases at J, with 11 bases in the middle. The CDR3 is 15 amino acids. Germline-derived CDR1 and CDR2 are SGHRS and YFSETQ. This chain joins TRBV5-1 and TRBJ2-3; D is possibly TRBD1 (5 bases). This TCR was sampled from a man between 25 and 39 years old with COVID-19, enrolled during active disease. Sequences were obtained from peripheral blood. The CDR3 coding sequence is TGCGCCAGCAGCTTGTCTGGACACGACACAGATACGCAGTATTTT. Translating gives CASSLSGHDTDTQYF.